This TCR beta chain was recovered during a study of immune cell composition in non-small cell lung cancer. Study-level results: Tumour-reactive clones were not shown to match dominant in vivo tumour clones. Clones >0.5% enriched in tumour were rarer in adenocarcinoma (about 35%) than squamous (approximately 80%). Adenocarcinomas with higher top tumour-associated clone frequency had more reactive TILs.

Only in-frame clones appear in the TCRdb table, and some are missing; sequencing was by immunoSEQ multiplex PCR. This sample has 3,000 to 4,000 clones, with about four fifths found just once. The normal lung sample lay at least 3 cm, and maximally far, from the tumour. Regarding this clone: The antigen is unknown.

The V end lost 4 bases, the J end lost 1 base, and 12 bases lay between the germline ends. Germline CDR1 and CDR2: GTSNPN and SVGIG (reference sequence). CDR3 length equals 14 residues. This TCR was recovered from a human donor with non-small cell lung cancer. V usage is TRBV30 and J usage is TRBJ2-3; possible D gene TRBD2, 5 bases. The specimen sequenced was non-adjacent lung tissue. The CDR3 loop is CAWTPERRTDTQYF. The CDR3 DNA sequence: TGTGCCTGGACTCCGGAGCGGCGCACAGATACGCAGTATTTT.